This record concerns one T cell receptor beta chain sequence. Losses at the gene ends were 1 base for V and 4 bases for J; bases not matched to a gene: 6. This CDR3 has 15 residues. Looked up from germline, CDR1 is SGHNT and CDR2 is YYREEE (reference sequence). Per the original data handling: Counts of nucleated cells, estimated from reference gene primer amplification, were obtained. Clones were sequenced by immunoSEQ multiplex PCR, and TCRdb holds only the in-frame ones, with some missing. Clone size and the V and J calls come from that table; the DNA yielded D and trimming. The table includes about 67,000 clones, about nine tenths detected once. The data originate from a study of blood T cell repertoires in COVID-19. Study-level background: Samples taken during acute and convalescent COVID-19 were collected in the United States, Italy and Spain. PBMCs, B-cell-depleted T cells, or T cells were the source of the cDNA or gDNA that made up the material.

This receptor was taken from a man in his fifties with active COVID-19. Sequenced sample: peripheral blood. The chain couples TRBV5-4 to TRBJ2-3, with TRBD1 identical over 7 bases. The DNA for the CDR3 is TGTGCCAGCAGCTTGAAAGGGGGCAAGGCAGATACGCAGTATTTT. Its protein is CASSLKGGKADTQYF.